The 3 T cell receptor beta chains presented below share a single source sample, sequenced in a study of early T cells in non-severe SARS-CoV-2 infection (dated by TCRdb to the early 2020s). The library relied on 5' RACE. TCRdb shows the sequencer as NextSeq 500. The public reads were quality trimmed at Q25 with fastp and then assembled into clones with MiXCR by TCRdb, keeping productive beta chains. Rows matching on CDR3 protein sequence are summarized as one entry with the most common DNA and genes. The sample contains 95,000 to 110,000 distinct CDR3 sequences, over 8.5% of them found a single time. Roughly 7.5% of the sample rests with the top ten. The sequencing sample was made of whole blood. These TCRs come from an adult who was a healthcare worker with PCR-confirmed SARS-CoV-2 infection or an uninfected control (not recorded which).

V gene TRBV7-9 combines with J gene TRBJ1-2; 8 bases fit TRBD1. This CDR3 comprises 15 residues. V shed 5 bases, J shed 13 bases, and the junction held 18 bases outside the gene matches. Germline V CDR1 and CDR2: SEHNR, FQNEAQ (reference sequence). In DNA form, the CDR3 reads TGTGCCAGCAGCGCGGACAGGGTGCAATCACCCCCGGGCACCTTC. Its protein product is CASSADRVQSPPGTF.

This sequence joins TRBV21-1 and TRBJ2-7. TRBV21-1 is a listed pseudogene. The CDR3 loop spans 14 amino acids. The CDR3 region is CASSKERSSYEQYF. In DNA, the CDR3 is TGTGCCAGCAGCAAAGAGAGGAGCTCCTACGAGCAGTACTTC.

This chain joins TRBV28 and TRBJ2-7; tentatively, D is TRBD1 (6 bases). The CDR3 covers 14 residues. The V gene's germline CDR1 is MDHEN and CDR2 SYDVKM. Deletions cut 7 bases from V and 2 bases from J, with 15 bases between. The CDR3 here is CASIPGATAYEQYF. CDR3 nucleotide sequence: TGTGCCAGCATCCCAGGGGCTACCGCCTACGAGCAGTACTTC.